What follows describes a single T cell receptor (beta chain). Its specificity is not known. This sample stems from a study of vaccination and CD4 T cells after COVID-19. The CDR3 loop spans 15 amino acids. The V and J ends lost 2 bases and 7 bases, in that order; junction bases with no gene match: 8. Germline CDR1 reads SGHNT; CDR2 reads YYREEE (reference sequence). As for treatment: roughly 10-day PBMC culture with coronavirus spike peptide pools or control peptides (ViraFEST assay). The Oncomine TCR Beta short-read assay was what sequenced the DNA obtained from cultured CD4+ T cells. A single record per CDR3 protein comes from TCRdb applying MiXCR to the PCR reads. This table holds about 22,000 distinct CDR3 sequences, 35% to 40% found once.

The sample consisted of CD4+ T cells from blood, cultured in vitro, taken before SARS-CoV-2 vaccination. The source is a human donor who had recovered from COVID-19. The rearrangement joins TRBV5-4 to TRBJ2-1, with 8 bases lining up with TRBD2. The CDR3 nucleotides are TGTGCCAGCAGCTTCGGGGGGGCGCGTTGGAATGAGCAGTTCTTC. Residues: CASSFGGARWNEQFF.